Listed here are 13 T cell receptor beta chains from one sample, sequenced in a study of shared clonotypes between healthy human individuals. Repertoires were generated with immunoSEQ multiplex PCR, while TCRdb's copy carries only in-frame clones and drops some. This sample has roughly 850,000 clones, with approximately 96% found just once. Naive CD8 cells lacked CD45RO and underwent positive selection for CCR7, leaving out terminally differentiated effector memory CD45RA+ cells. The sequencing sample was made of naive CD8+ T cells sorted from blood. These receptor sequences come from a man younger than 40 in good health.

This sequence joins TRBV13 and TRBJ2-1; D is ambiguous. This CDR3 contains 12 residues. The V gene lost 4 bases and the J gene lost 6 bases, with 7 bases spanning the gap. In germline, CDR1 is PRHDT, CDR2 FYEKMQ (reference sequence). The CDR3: CASSYVSNEQFF. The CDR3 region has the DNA TGTGCCAGCAGCTATGTTAGCAATGAGCAGTTCTTC. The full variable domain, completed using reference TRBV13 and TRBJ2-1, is AAGVIQSPRHLIKEKRETATLKCYPIPRHDTVYWYQQGPGQDPQFLISFYEKMQSDKGSIPDRFSAQQFSDYHSELNMSSLELGDSALYFCASSYVSNEQFFGPGTRLTVL.

CDR3 nucleotide sequence: TGTGCCAGCAGCCAAATCCGGGCCACAGATACGCAGTATTTT. Encoded protein: CASSQIRATDTQYF. This chain joins TRBV4-2 and TRBJ2-3; unclear D gene. The CDR3 runs to 14 residues. The germline V gene encodes CDR1 LGHNA and CDR2 YNFKEQ. V dropped 2 bases and J dropped 2 bases, with 8 bases sitting between them.

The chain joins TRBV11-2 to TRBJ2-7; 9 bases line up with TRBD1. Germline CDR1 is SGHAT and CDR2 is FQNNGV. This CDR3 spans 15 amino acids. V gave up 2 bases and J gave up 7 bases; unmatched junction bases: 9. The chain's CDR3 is CASSLSHRGLNEQYF. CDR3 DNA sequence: TGTGCCAGCAGCTTATCCCACAGGGGGCTTAATGAGCAGTACTTC.

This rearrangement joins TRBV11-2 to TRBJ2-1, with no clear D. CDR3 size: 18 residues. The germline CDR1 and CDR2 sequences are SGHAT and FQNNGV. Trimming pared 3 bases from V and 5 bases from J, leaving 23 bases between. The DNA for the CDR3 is TGTGCCAGCAGCTTCTCCTCGTTCCTAGAGTTTCCCCACAATGAGCAGTTCTTC. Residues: CASSFSSFLEFPHNEQFF.

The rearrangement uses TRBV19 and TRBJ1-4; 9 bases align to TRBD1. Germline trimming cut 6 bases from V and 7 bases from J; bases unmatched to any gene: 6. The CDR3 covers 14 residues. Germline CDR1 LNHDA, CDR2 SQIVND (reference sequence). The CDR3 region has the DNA TGTGCCAGTAGCAAGACAGGGGGTATTGAAAAACTGTTTTTT. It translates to CASSKTGGIEKLFF.

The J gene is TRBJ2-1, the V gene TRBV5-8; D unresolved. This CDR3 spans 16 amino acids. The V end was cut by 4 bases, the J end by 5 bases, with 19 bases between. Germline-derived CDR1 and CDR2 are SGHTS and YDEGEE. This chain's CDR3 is CASSTEQRTLDNEQFF. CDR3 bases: TGTGCCAGCAGCACGGAACAGAGAACCCTCGACAATGAGCAGTTCTTC. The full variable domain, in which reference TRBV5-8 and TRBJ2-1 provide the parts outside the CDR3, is EAGVTQSPTHLIKTRGQQATLRCSPISGHTSVYWYQQALGLGLQFLLWYDEGEERNRGNFPPRFSGRQFPNYSSELNVNALELEDSALYLCASSTEQRTLDNEQFFGPGTRLTVL.

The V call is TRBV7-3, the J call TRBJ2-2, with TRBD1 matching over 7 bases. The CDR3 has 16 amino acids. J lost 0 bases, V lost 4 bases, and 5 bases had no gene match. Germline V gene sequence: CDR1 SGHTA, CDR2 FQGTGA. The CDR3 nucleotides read TGTGCCAGCAGCTCGTCCGGGACAGCGAACACCGGGGAGCTGTTTTTT. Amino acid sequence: CASSSSGTANTGELFF.

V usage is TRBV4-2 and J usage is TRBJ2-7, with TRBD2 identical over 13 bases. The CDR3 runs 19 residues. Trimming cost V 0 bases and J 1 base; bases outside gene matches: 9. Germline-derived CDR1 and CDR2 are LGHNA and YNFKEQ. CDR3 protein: CASSQEGLAGAHLSYEQYF. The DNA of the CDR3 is TGTGCCAGCAGCCAAGAAGGACTAGCGGGAGCCCACCTTTCCTACGAGCAGTACTTC.

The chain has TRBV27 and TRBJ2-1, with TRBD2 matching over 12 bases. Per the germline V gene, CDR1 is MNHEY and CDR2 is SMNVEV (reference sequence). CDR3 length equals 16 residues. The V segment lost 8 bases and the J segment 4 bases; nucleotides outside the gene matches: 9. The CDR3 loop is CASQGSSGRAYNEQFF. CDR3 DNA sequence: TGTGCCAGCCAGGGGTCTAGCGGGAGGGCGTACAATGAGCAGTTCTTC.

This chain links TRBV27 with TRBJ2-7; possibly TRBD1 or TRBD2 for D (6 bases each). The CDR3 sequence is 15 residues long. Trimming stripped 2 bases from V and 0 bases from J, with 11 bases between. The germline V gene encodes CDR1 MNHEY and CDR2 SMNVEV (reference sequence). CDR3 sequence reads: CASSLRGGSSYEQYF. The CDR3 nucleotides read TGTGCCAGCAGTTTAAGAGGGGGGAGCTCCTACGAGCAGTACTTC.

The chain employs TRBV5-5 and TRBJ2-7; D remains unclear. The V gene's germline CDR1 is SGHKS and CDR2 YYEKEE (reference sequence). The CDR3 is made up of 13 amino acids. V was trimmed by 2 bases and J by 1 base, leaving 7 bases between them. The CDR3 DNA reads TGTGCCAGCAGCTTCATGGGGTCCTACGAGCAGTACTTC. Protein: CASSFMGSYEQYF.

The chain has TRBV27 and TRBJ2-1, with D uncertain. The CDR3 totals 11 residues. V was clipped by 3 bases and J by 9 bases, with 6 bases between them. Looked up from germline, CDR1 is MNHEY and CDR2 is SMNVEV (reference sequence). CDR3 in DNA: TGTGCCAGCAGTTTGGCCAGTGAGCAGTTCTTC. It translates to CASSLASEQFF.

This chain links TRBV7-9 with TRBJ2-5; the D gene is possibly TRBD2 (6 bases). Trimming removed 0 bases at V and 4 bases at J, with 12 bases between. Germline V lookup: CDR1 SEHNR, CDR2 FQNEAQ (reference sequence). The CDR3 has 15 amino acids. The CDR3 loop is CASSLAGAGRETQYF. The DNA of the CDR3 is TGTGCCAGCAGCTTAGCTGGTGCGGGGCGAGAGACCCAGTACTTC.